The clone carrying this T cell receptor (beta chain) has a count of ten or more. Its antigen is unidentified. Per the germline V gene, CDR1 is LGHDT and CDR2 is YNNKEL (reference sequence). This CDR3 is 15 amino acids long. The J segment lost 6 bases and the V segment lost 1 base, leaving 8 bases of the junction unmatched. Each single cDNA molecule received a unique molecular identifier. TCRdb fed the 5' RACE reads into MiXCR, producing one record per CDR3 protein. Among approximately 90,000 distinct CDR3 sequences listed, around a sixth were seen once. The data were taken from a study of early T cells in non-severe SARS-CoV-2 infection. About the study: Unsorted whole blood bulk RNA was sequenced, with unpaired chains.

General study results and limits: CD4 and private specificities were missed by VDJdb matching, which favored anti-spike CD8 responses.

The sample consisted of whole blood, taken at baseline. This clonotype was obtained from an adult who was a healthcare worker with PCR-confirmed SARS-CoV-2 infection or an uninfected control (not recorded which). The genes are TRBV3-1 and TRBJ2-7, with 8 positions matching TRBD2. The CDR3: CASSQVGAGVTEQYF. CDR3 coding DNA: TGTGCCAGCAGCCAAGTCGGAGCGGGAGTGACCGAGCAGTACTTC.